The 20 T cell receptor beta chains below all came from one sample that was sequenced in a study of blood T cell repertoires in COVID-19. TCRdb's copy holds only in-frame clones and misses some; the assay was immunoSEQ multiplex PCR. The sample yields some 670,000 clones, just under 90% seen once. Sequences were obtained from peripheral blood. Receptor source: a woman under 30 with acute or convalescent COVID-19.

A note on this clone: Additional DNA sequences in this sample encode the identical CDR3. CDR3 protein: CASSLTGTYEQYF. Here the CDR3 DNA reads TGTGCCAGCAGCTTAACAGGTACCTACGAGCAGTACTTC. The rearrangement uses TRBV7-2 and TRBJ2-7, with a weak D call TRBD1 (5 bases). Trimming left V 2 bases short and J 2 bases short, with 7 bases between. The CDR3 runs 13 residues. Germline CDR1 is SGHTA and CDR2 is FQGNSA.

This chain links TRBV19 with TRBJ1-1; 11 nucleotides match TRBD1. CDR3 length: 13 residues. The germline V gene encodes CDR1 LNHDA and CDR2 SQIVND (reference sequence). Trimming removed 9 bases from V and 3 bases from J; junction bases left unmatched: 3. Written as DNA, the CDR3 is TGTGCCAGCTGGGACAGGGGGGACACTGAAGCTTTCTTT. Residues: CASWDRGDTEAFF.

This chain joins TRBV2 and TRBJ2-1, with 7 bases that match TRBD1. CDR1 is SNHLY and CDR2 is FYNNEI in the germline V gene. The CDR3 runs 14 residues. V lost 8 bases, J lost 1 base, and 5 bases stayed unmatched. CDR3: CASLRDSSYNEQFF. CDR3 sequence (DNA): TGTGCCAGCCTCCGGGACAGTTCCTACAATGAGCAGTTCTTC.

V usage is TRBV28 and J usage is TRBJ2-3; a possible D gene is TRBD2 (6 bases). Germline V gene sequence: CDR1 MDHEN, CDR2 SYDVKM. This CDR3 has 15 residues. The ends were cut back, 7 bases at V and 1 base at J, with 15 bases in the middle. CDR3 nucleotides: TGTGCCAGCATCTCGCGGGGACGGGGCACAGATACGCAGTATTTT. This sequence encodes CASISRGRGTDTQYF.

This rearrangement joins TRBV4-1 to TRBJ2-7, with TRBD2 identical over 8 bases. This CDR3 contains 15 residues. Germline V CDR1 and CDR2: MGHRA, YSYEKL. V lost 4 bases to trimming and J lost 6 bases; unmatched junction nucleotides: 11. For the CDR3, the DNA is TGCGCCAGCAGCCTGGTAGCGGGGTCCCCCTGCGAGCAGTACTTC. Encoded protein: CASSLVAGSPCEQYF.

This clone was seen a handful of times. V gene TRBV7-8 combines with J gene TRBJ1-3; D possibly corresponds to TRBD1 (6 bases). The CDR3 has 17 amino acids. The V gene lost 0 bases and the J gene lost 0 bases, with 12 bases spanning the gap. CDR1 is SGHVS, CDR2 FQNEAQ, per germline. CDR3 in amino acids: CASSLALRGASGNTIYF. CDR3 DNA: TGTGCCAGCAGCTTAGCCCTCCGGGGGGCCTCTGGAAACACCATATATTTT.

The chain combines TRBV7-8 with TRBJ2-1, with D unclear. V was trimmed by 0 bases and J by 2 bases, leaving 2 bases between them. The CDR3 totals 13 residues. Per germline, CDR1 SGHVS and CDR2 FQNEAQ. The CDR3 nucleotides are TGTGCCAGCAGCTTAGCCACCTACAATGAGCAGTTCTTC. Translating gives CASSLATYNEQFF.

For the CDR3, the DNA is TGCAGCGTAGCCGGACAGATTTCTAGCACAGATACGCAGTATTTT. Protein product: CSVAGQISSTDTQYF. The rearrangement uses TRBV29-1 and TRBJ2-3; D perhaps matches TRBD1 (6 bases). With 6 bases removed from V and 0 bases from J, the gap between germline ends came to 16 bases. The CDR3 loop spans 15 amino acids. Germline assignment: CDR1 SQVTM and CDR2 ANQGSEA.

The chain couples TRBV10-2 to TRBJ2-3, with 13 bases lining up with TRBD2. Germline V lookup: CDR1 WSHSY, CDR2 SAAADI. Losses at the gene ends were 7 bases for V and 4 bases for J; bases not matched to a gene: 5. The CDR3 is 15 residues long. The CDR3 coding sequence is TGCGCCAGCAAACTAGCGGGGGGGCTTTCAGATACGCAGTATTTT. Translating gives CASKLAGGLSDTQYF.

The rearrangement links TRBV14 to TRBJ1-1; D may be TRBD1 (5 bases). The CDR3 totals 16 residues. Germline V gives CDR1 SGHDN, CDR2 FVKESK. V was clipped by 3 bases and J by 6 bases, with 20 bases between them. CDR3 DNA: TGTGCCAGCAGCCAGGTGACAAGGGGTGGTGGGGCTGAAGCTTTCTTT. Translating it yields CASSQVTRGGGAEAFF.

This clone occurred once. V is TRBV11-2 and J is TRBJ1-1, with TRBD1 matching 12 bases. The ends lost 5 bases at V and 11 bases at J; junction bases unmatched: 15. CDR3 length: 16 amino acids. Germline V gives CDR1 SGHAT, CDR2 FQNNGV. In DNA, the CDR3 is TGTGCCAGCAGCCCCGGGGACAGGGGGCTCGAAGATTCGGCTTTCTTT. Translation: CASSPGDRGLEDSAFF.

The genes are TRBV4-3 and TRBJ1-3; D not certain. Per the germline V gene, CDR1 is LGHNA and CDR2 is YSLEER. This CDR3 region has 14 residues. Trimming left V 0 bases short and J 9 bases short, with 12 bases between. The CDR3 region has the DNA TGCGCCAGCAGCCAAGACCCCCTCGGAGGCACCATATATTTT. Translated: CASSQDPLGGTIYF.

The chain recombines TRBV5-4 with TRBJ1-1; TRBD1 matches 8 bases. Per germline, CDR1 SGHNT and CDR2 YYREEE (reference sequence). CDR3 length: 15 amino acids. Unmatched junction bases numbered 13, after V lost 2 bases and J lost 10 bases. The CDR3 DNA reads as TGTGCCAGCAGCTTTCAGGACAGGGTCACGGGAGGAGCTTTCTTT. This sequence encodes CASSFQDRVTGGAFF.

The J gene is TRBJ2-7, the V gene TRBV10-3, with D perhaps TRBD2 (6 bases). Germline CDR1 ENHRY, CDR2 SYGVKD. V lost 4 bases and J 0 bases, leaving 10 bases between the germline ends. The CDR3 consists of 14 residues. The chain's CDR3 is CAISAGDPSYEQYF. The DNA of the CDR3 is TGTGCCATCAGTGCGGGGGACCCCTCCTACGAGCAGTACTTC.

The chain joins TRBV5-1 to TRBJ2-3; 9 bases are a match to TRBD1. Germline V lookup: CDR1 SGHRS, CDR2 YFSETQ. V was clipped by 0 bases and J by 5 bases; unmatched bases: 7. The CDR3 sequence is 16 residues long. CDR3 region: CASSLGGDRVGDTQYF. For the CDR3, the DNA is TGCGCCAGCAGCTTGGGAGGGGACAGGGTCGGAGATACGCAGTATTTT.

The chain joins TRBV24-1 to TRBJ2-5; D not resolved. Trimming took 3 bases from V and 4 from J, leaving 17 bases between them. This CDR3 region has 16 residues. Germline V CDR1 and CDR2: KGHDR, SFDVKD. This CDR3 reads CATSDPRSLPGETQYF. The CDR3 DNA reads TGTGCCACCAGTGATCCACGGTCACTTCCAGGAGAGACCCAGTACTTC.

The genes are TRBV12-5 and TRBJ1-1; tentative D call: TRBD1 (5 bases). Germline V lookup: CDR1 LGHNT, CDR2 FRNRAP. Trimming removed 2 bases from V and 3 bases from J, with 13 bases in between. The CDR3 loop spans 15 amino acids. The CDR3 here is CASGLPDSYDTEAFF. The DNA of the CDR3 is TGTGCTAGTGGTTTGCCAGACAGTTACGACACTGAAGCTTTCTTT.

The chain links TRBV12-5 to TRBJ1-2; D might be TRBD1 (6 bases). This CDR3 spans 17 amino acids. Germline V gene lookup returns CDR1 LGHNT and CDR2 FRNRAP. The V and J ends lost 2 bases and 4 bases respectively, with 20 bases between them. CDR3 coding DNA: TGTGCTAGTGGTTTGTTATTTTATCCCGGACAGCCCTATGGCTACACCTTC. It codes for CASGLLFYPGQPYGYTF.

The gene calls are TRBV6-1 and TRBJ1-2; 7 nucleotides agree with TRBD1. Trimming removed 2 bases from V and 4 bases from J; junction bases left unmatched: 7. The germline V gene encodes CDR1 MNHNS and CDR2 SASEGT. The CDR3 is made up of 15 amino acids. As DNA, the CDR3 is TGTGCCAGCAGTGAACGGACAGGTGGGACCTATGGCTACACCTTC. Its protein product is CASSERTGGTYGYTF.

DNA for the CDR3: TGCGCCAGCAGCCAGCTTGACAGGGGCAGGGTGCCTAATGAAAAACTGTTTTTT. This translates into CASSQLDRGRVPNEKLFF. V gene TRBV4-1 combines with J gene TRBJ1-4; 8 bases line up with TRBD1. This CDR3 spans 18 amino acids. The junction had 12 bases not matched to a gene; V was cut back by 3 bases and J by 3 bases. Germline V gives CDR1 MGHRA, CDR2 YSYEKL.